This TCR beta chain is drawn from a study of CD8 T cells in Susac syndrome. The germline V gene has CDR1 SEHNR and CDR2 FQNEAQ (reference sequence). Trimming removed 3 bases from V and 2 bases from J, with 7 bases in between. This CDR3 has 13 residues. This clonotype occurred a few times. An amount of RNA that ranged from roughly 0.45 to 1 ug was reverse transcribed with random hexamers. TCRdb used MiXCR to reprocess the immunoSEQ multiplex PCR reads, holding one entry per CDR3 protein. This table holds about 120,000 distinct CDR3 sequences, around 96% found once. The rearrangement links TRBV7-9 to TRBJ1-1; the D is unclear. Material for sequencing was CD4+ T cells from PBMCs. The receptor comes from a human donor with Susac syndrome. The CDR3 sequence: CASSFGHNTEAFF. The CDR3, as DNA: TGTGCCAGCAGCTTTGGGCACAACACTGAAGCTTTCTTT.